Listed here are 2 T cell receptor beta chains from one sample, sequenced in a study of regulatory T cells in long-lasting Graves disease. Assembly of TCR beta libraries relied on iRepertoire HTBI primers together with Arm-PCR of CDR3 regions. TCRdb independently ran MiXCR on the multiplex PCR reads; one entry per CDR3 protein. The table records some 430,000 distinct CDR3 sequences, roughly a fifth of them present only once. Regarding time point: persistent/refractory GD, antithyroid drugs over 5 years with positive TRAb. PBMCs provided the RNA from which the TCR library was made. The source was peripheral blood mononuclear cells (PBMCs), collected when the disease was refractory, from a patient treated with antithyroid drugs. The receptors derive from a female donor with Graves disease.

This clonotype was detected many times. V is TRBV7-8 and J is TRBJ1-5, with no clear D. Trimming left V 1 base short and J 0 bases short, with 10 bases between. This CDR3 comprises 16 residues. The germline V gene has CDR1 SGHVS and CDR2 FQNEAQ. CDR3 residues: CASSLEPGYSNQPQHF. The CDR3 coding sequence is TGTGCCAGCAGCTTAGAGCCCGGGTATAGCAATCAGCCCCAGCATTTT.

In nucleotides, the CDR3 is TGCAGTGCTAGTGGGACAGCTTTGGCCCAGCAGTACTTC. Its translation: CSASGTALAQQYF. The chain links TRBV20-1 to TRBJ2-7; 7 bases line up with TRBD1. CDR1 DFQATT and CDR2 SNEGSKA come from the germline V gene (reference sequence). The V gene end was trimmed by 3 bases and the J gene end by 8 bases; junction bases not matched to a gene: 10. There are 13 residues in the CDR3.